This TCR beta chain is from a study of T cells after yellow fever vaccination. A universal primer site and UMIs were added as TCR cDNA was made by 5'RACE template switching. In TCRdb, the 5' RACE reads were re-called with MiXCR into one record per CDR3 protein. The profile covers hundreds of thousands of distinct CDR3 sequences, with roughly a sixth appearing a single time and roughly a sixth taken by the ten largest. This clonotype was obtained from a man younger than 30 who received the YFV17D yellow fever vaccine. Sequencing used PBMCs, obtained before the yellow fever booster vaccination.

CDR3 nucleotide sequence: TGTGCCAGCAGCCAAGATCGCTTGGGGGGCACAGATACGCAGTATTTT. It translates to CASSQDRLGGTDTQYF. The chain carries TRBV4-2 and TRBJ2-3; D could derive from TRBD1 or TRBD2 (5 bases each). The CDR3 consists of 16 residues. The germline V and J ends were trimmed by 0 bases and 1 base, with 11 bases remaining between them. Germline CDR1 and CDR2: LGHNA and YNFKEQ.